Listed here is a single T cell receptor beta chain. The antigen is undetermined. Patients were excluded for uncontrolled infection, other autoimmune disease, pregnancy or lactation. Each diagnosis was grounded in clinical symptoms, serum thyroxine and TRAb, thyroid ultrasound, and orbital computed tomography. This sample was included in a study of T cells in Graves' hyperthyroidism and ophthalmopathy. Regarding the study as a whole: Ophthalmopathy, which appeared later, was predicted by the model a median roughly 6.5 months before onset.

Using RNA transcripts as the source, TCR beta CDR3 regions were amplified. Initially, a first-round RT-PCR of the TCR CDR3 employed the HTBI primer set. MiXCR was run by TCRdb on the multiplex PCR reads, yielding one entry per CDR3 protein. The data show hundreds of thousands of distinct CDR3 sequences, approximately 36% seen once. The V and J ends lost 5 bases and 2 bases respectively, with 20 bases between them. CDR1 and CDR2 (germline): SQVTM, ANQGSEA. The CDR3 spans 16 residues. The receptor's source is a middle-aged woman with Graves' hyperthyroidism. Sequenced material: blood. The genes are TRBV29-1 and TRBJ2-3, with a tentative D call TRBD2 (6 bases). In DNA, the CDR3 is TGCAGCGTTAAATTTGGCCGGGACTGGGACACAGATACGCAGTATTTT. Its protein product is CSVKFGRDWDTDTQYF.